Listed below are T cell receptor beta chains from one sample, sequenced in a study of T-cell memory formation after mild COVID-19. Via MiXCR, TCRdb re-called the 5' RACE reads, giving one row per CDR3 protein. The sample lists 200,000 to 250,000 distinct CDR3 sequences; more than 8% were seen once. Sequenced: PBMCs or a T cell subset sorted from them (not recorded which). These receptors were obtained from a young man who had mild COVID-19 (a few samples of this study predate the infection). Cell type and time point are not known. Both conserved end residues are part of each CDR3. D genes are given only for firm matches. Not every row has a clone size; where given, it reads once, few, many or a size class.

j_call | clone_size | d_call | v_call | cdr3_nt | cdr3_aa
TRBJ2-5 | NA | TRBD2 | TRBV29-1 | TGCAGCGTCGCGGGGGAGCTGGAGACCCAGTACTTC | CSVAGELETQYF
TRBJ1-1 | NA | NA | TRBV5-1 | TGCGCCAGCAGCTTTTCCAGGGAGACTGAAGCTTTCTTT | CASSFSRETEAFF
TRBJ1-5 | many | NA | TRBV7-2 | TGTGCCAGCAGCTTATGGGGTGGTGACAATCAGCCCCAGCATTTT | CASSLWGGDNQPQHF
TRBJ1-1 | few | NA | TRBV7-6 | TGTGCCAGCAGCTCGGGAGGGGAAGCTTTCTTT | CASSSGGEAFF
TRBJ2-2 | many | NA | TRBV7-3 | TGTGCCAGCAGCTTCGGACCGGGCGGGGACACCGGGGAGCTGTTTTTT | CASSFGPGGDTGELFF
TRBJ1-1 | few | NA | TRBV12-3/TRBV12-4 | TGTGCCAGCAGTTTGGCCGAGGTGAGGACTGAAGCTTTCTTT | CASSLAEVRTEAFF
TRBJ2-7 | NA | TRBD1 | TRBV12-3/TRBV12-4 | TGTGCCAGCAGTTTCACAGGGGTGGGATATGAGCAGTACTTC | CASSFTGVGYEQYF
TRBJ1-6 | few | NA | TRBV10-3 | TGTGCCATCAGTGAGCCAGGGGACCTCGCAGGAGCCCTCCACTTT | CAISEPGDLAGALHF
TRBJ2-5 | few | NA | TRBV7-9 | TGTGCCAGCAGCTCCCGGACAGTGAACCAAGAGACCCAGTACTTC | CASSSRTVNQETQYF
TRBJ2-1 | many | NA | TRBV18 | TGTGCCAGCTCACCAGCGAGCTCCTACAATGAGCAGTTCTTC | CASSPASSYNEQFF